One sample yielded the 28 T cell receptor beta chains listed below, sequenced in a study of shared clonotypes between healthy human individuals. Data came from immunoSEQ multiplex PCR; TCRdb stores just in-frame clones and leaves some out. The repertoire includes some 2,400,000 clones, almost 96% of them detected once, and 0.1% to 0.15% sits in the top ten. Sequencing used naive CD4+ T cells sorted from blood. Subset here: CD45RA+ positively selected. The receptor source for this set is a man younger than 35 in good health.

The rearrangement links TRBV6-1 to TRBJ2-7, with TRBD2 matching 7 bases. In germline, CDR1 is MNHNS, CDR2 SASEGT. J gave up 7 bases and V 4 bases, and 4 bases lay outside the gene matches. The CDR3 spans 12 residues. This CDR3 reads CASSVIGGEQYF. The CDR3 DNA sequence: TGTGCCAGCAGTGTTATCGGGGGGGAGCAGTACTTC.

This chain joins TRBV30 and TRBJ2-7, with D perhaps given as TRBD1 or TRBD2 (5 bases each). The CDR3 runs to 13 residues. Germline loops: CDR1 GTSNPN, CDR2 SVGIG (reference sequence). V was trimmed by 5 bases and J by 6 bases, leaving 17 bases between them. This CDR3 is CAWSFGAASEQYF. The CDR3 DNA reads as TGTGCCTGGTCCTTCGGGGCGGCTTCCGAGCAGTACTTC.

The CDR3 DNA is TGTGCCAGTAGTAACCCTGGACAGGGAGTGCATTCACCCCTCCACTTT. This encodes CASSNPGQGVHSPLHF. The V gene is TRBV19, the J gene TRBJ1-6; 8 nucleotides agree with TRBD1. Germline CDR1 is LNHDA and CDR2 is SQIVND (reference sequence). After removal of 4 bases from V and 8 bases from J, the junction contained 10 bases not matched to a gene. The CDR3 loop spans 16 amino acids.

The chain employs TRBV5-4 and TRBJ2-7, with TRBD1 matching over 11 bases. CDR1 is SGHNT, CDR2 YYREEE, per germline (reference sequence). Trimming cost V 0 bases and J 7 bases; bases outside gene matches: 3. This CDR3 comprises 14 residues. The CDR3 loop is CASSLADRGREQYF. DNA of the CDR3: TGTGCCAGCAGCTTGGCGGACAGGGGGCGAGAGCAGTACTTC.

This clone turned up a few times. The identical CDR3 is also encoded by other nucleotide sequences in the sample. The V and J genes are TRBV6-5 and TRBJ2-3, with 13 bases matching TRBD2. This CDR3 contains 16 residues. Germline CDR1 and CDR2: MNHEY and SVGAGI. V lost 2 bases, J lost 1 base, and 0 bases stayed unmatched. In DNA, the CDR3 is TGTGCCAGCAGTTACGGGACTAGCGGGGGCACAGATACGCAGTATTTT. This encodes CASSYGTSGGTDTQYF.

The chain recombines TRBV5-4 with TRBJ1-2; D not resolved. CDR1 and CDR2 (germline): SGHNT, YYREEE (reference sequence). V lost 2 bases and J 7 bases, leaving 9 bases between the germline ends. This CDR3 comprises 12 residues. CDR3 sequence (DNA): TGTGCCAGCAGCTTTCGTGGAGGTGGCTACACCTTC. Protein sequence: CASSFRGGGYTF.

Worth noting for this clone: The same CDR3 also results from other DNA sequences found in this sample. In DNA form, the CDR3 reads TGTGCCAGCTCGGGACAGGGATCCTACGAGCAGTACTTC. It codes for CASSGQGSYEQYF. The J gene is TRBJ2-7, the V gene TRBV6-1, with TRBD1 identical over 9 bases. The trim removed 8 bases at V and 1 base at J, leaving 3 bases unmatched. This CDR3 region has 13 residues. Germline V gives CDR1 MNHNS, CDR2 SASEGT.

The chain employs TRBV5-6 and TRBJ2-5; D not resolved. Germline V CDR1 and CDR2: SGHDT, YYEEEE. This CDR3 comprises 15 residues. V lost 5 bases, J lost 0 bases, and 14 bases lay in between. CDR3 sequence (DNA): TGTGCCAGCAGGGCGGACGGGTGGTACCAAGAGACCCAGTACTTC. Protein: CASRADGWYQETQYF.

The chain joins TRBV27 to TRBJ1-2; 10 bases line up with TRBD1. This CDR3 region has 15 residues. Germline CDR1 reads MNHEY; CDR2 reads SMNVEV (reference sequence). V was pared by 4 bases and J by 0 bases, with 2 bases of the junction left unmatched. CDR3 amino acids: CASSSGQGPNYGYTF. The CDR3 nucleotides read TGTGCCAGCAGTTCGGGACAGGGGCCTAACTATGGCTACACCTTC.

V usage is TRBV7-2 and J usage is TRBJ2-7; weak D call: TRBD2 (6 bases). The CDR3 spans 15 residues. CDR1 is SGHTA, CDR2 FQGNSA, per germline. V was shortened by 6 bases and J by 5 bases, with 20 bases between the two germline ends. The DNA of the CDR3 is TGTGCCAGCAGTTATAGCGGCAGGAACGTCCACGAGCAGTACTTC. Translating it yields CASSYSGRNVHEQYF.

V gene TRBV29-1 combines with J gene TRBJ2-3; the match to TRBD2 covers 12 bases. The J segment lost 5 bases and the V segment lost 3 bases, leaving 15 bases of the junction unmatched. Germline V gives CDR1 SQVTM, CDR2 ANQGSEA. The CDR3 extends over 18 amino acids. DNA for the CDR3: TGCAGCGTTGATCGGCTAGCGGGGGGGCCCGGGAATATAGATACGCAGTATTTT. Translating it yields CSVDRLAGGPGNIDTQYF.

The V and J genes are TRBV6-1 and TRBJ2-2, with TRBD1 matching over 7 bases. Per the germline V gene, CDR1 is MNHNS and CDR2 is SASEGT. The CDR3 runs 15 residues. V gave up 5 bases and J gave up 6 bases; unmatched junction bases: 9. CDR3 sequence: CASSFGTDEPGELFF. The CDR3 bases are TGTGCCAGCAGTTTCGGGACAGATGAACCCGGGGAGCTGTTTTTT.

The chain employs TRBV29-1 and TRBJ2-1, with 9 bases identical to TRBD2. Per the germline V gene, CDR1 is SQVTM and CDR2 is ANQGSEA. V was clipped by 1 base and J by 4 bases; unmatched bases: 20. There are 20 residues in the CDR3. CDR3 bases: TGCAGCGTTGAAGGCGGTCGCGAGCCCAAAGAGCGGGGGGTTTACAATGAGCAGTTCTTC. Amino acid sequence: CSVEGGREPKERGVYNEQFF.

A word on this clone: This sample also contains other DNA sequences that code for the same CDR3. The CDR3 nucleotides read TGCGCCAGCAGCTTATTAGCGGGGGCGAACACCGGGGAGCTGTTTTTT. It encodes CASSLLAGANTGELFF. The chain recombines TRBV5-1 with TRBJ2-2; TRBD2 aligns across 9 bases. With 2 bases clipped from V and 0 bases from J, the junction kept 2 bases outside the gene matches. Looked up from germline, CDR1 is SGHRS and CDR2 is YFSETQ. The CDR3 is made up of 16 amino acids.

V is TRBV18 and J is TRBJ1-1; D is unresolved. The V gene's germline CDR1 is KGHSH and CDR2 LQKENI. V was shortened by 4 bases and J by 1 base, with 7 bases between the two germline ends. This CDR3 has 13 residues. DNA for the CDR3: TGTGCCAGCTCACAGGTGGGGAACACTGAAGCTTTCTTT. Protein: CASSQVGNTEAFF.

The chain joins TRBV5-1 to TRBJ2-5, with 7 bases identical to TRBD1. Germline loops: CDR1 SGHRS, CDR2 YFSETQ. The J segment lost 5 bases and the V segment lost 3 bases, leaving 7 bases of the junction unmatched. The CDR3 runs to 14 residues. CDR3 nucleotides: TGCGCCAGCAGCTATTCAGGGGGTCACGAGACCCAGTACTTC. This gives the protein CASSYSGGHETQYF. Full variable domain (remainder filled in from reference TRBV5-1 and TRBJ2-5): KAGVTQTPRYLIKTRGQQVTLSCSPISGHRSVSWYQQTPGQGLQFLFEYFSETQRNKGNFPGRFSGRQFSNSRSEMNVSTLELGDSALYLCASSYSGGHETQYFGPGTRLLVL.

The chain combines TRBV7-2 with TRBJ2-7; D is tentatively TRBD1 or TRBD2 (6 bases each). Trimming took 5 bases from V and 2 from J, leaving 16 bases between them. This CDR3 region has 15 residues. The germline CDR1 and CDR2 sequences are SGHTA and FQGNSA. CDR3 coding DNA: TGTGCCAGCAGCCCCGACAGGCGGGGAACCTACGAGCAGTACTTC. Its protein is CASSPDRRGTYEQYF.

The chain carries TRBV7-8 and TRBJ1-2; 7 bases match TRBD1. In germline, CDR1 is SGHVS, CDR2 FQNEAQ. The CDR3 has 15 amino acids. V trimming: 3 bases; J trimming: 5 bases; junction bases outside the gene matches: 9. CDR3 residues: CASSLSRGPGYGYTF. In nucleotides, the CDR3 is TGTGCCAGCAGCTTGAGTAGGGGGCCCGGGTATGGCTACACCTTC.

This chain links TRBV28 with TRBJ2-7, with 9 bases fitting TRBD1. The germline gives CDR1 MDHEN, CDR2 SYDVKM. The CDR3 contains 16 residues. The junction had 12 bases not matched to a gene; V was cut back by 4 bases and J by 5 bases. CDR3 bases: TGTGCCAGCAGTTCCCCTGACAGGGGGAATTGGGACGAGCAGTACTTC. Amino acid sequence: CASSSPDRGNWDEQYF.

As regards this clone: This specimen includes other DNA sequences encoding the same CDR3. The rearrangement joins TRBV2 to TRBJ1-2; D unresolved. CDR1 is SNHLY and CDR2 is FYNNEI in the germline V gene. The CDR3 has 13 residues. Trimming cost V 2 bases and J 0 bases, with 4 bases left between them. Here the CDR3 reads CASSENSNYGYTF. CDR3 DNA sequence: TGTGCCAGCAGTGAAAATTCTAACTATGGCTACACCTTC.

V usage is TRBV5-1 and J usage is TRBJ2-5; 9 nucleotides agree with TRBD1. The CDR3 runs to 19 residues. Germline V CDR1 and CDR2: SGHRS, YFSETQ. J gave up 9 bases and V 5 bases, and 26 bases lay outside the gene matches. CDR3 nucleotide sequence: TGCGCCAGCAGTCGGACAGGGGAAATGGAGGATCGGAAGGAGAGGGCCCAGTACTTC. Its protein product is CASSRTGEMEDRKERAQYF.

The chain links TRBV9 to TRBJ2-2; no reliable D call. Trimming removed 1 base from V and 0 bases from J, with 16 bases in between. The CDR3 is 18 amino acids. CDR1 is SGDLS, CDR2 YYNGEE, per germline. CDR3 loop: CASSVTRALNANTGELFF. Here the CDR3 DNA reads TGTGCCAGCAGCGTAACCAGAGCCCTGAACGCGAACACCGGGGAGCTGTTTTTT.

This sequence joins TRBV30 and TRBJ2-7, with 7 bases identical to TRBD1. Per germline, CDR1 GTSNPN and CDR2 SVGIG (reference sequence). The trim removed 4 bases at V and 0 bases at J, leaving 9 bases unmatched. This CDR3 has 15 amino acids. The CDR3 DNA reads TGTGCCTGGAAAAGTAAGGACAGGCCCTCCTACGAGCAGTACTTC. Amino acid sequence: CAWKSKDRPSYEQYF.

The genes are TRBV18 and TRBJ1-2; D is undetermined. In germline, CDR1 is KGHSH, CDR2 LQKENI. The V end lost 2 bases, the J end lost 0 bases, and 7 bases lay between the germline ends. This CDR3 has 14 amino acids. CDR3 loop: CASSPEISNYGYTF. The CDR3 DNA reads TGTGCCAGCTCACCAGAAATCTCTAACTATGGCTACACCTTC.

This clone was observed once. One end of the junction does not line up with germline, which may come from a read error. This rearrangement joins TRBV25-1 to TRBJ1-3, with D unclear. The CDR3 has 14 residues. Per germline, CDR1 MGHDK and CDR2 SYGVNS. CDR3 in amino acids: CASSDVSPGNTTYF. Written as DNA, the CDR3 is TGTGCCAGCAGTGATGTTTCTCCTGGAAACACCACATATTTT.

The chain joins TRBV30 to TRBJ2-1; D ambiguous. The CDR3 sequence is 12 residues long. V lost 5 bases and J lost 1, with 6 bases in between. CDR1 GTSNPN and CDR2 SVGIG come from the germline V gene (reference sequence). CDR3 residues: CAWSASYNEQFF. The CDR3 DNA follows: TGTGCCTGGTCGGCTTCCTACAATGAGCAGTTCTTC.

The gene calls are TRBV4-3 and TRBJ2-7; D may be TRBD1 or TRBD2 (6 bases each). CDR1 and CDR2 (germline): LGHNA, YSLEER. This CDR3 is 15 amino acids long. Trimming stripped 1 base from V and 2 bases from J, with 12 bases between. CDR3 in amino acids: CASSQVDRGPYEQYF. The CDR3 coding sequence is TGCGCCAGCAGCCAAGTTGATCGGGGGCCCTACGAGCAGTACTTC.

The genes are TRBV30 and TRBJ1-2; the D is unclear. V was trimmed by 1 base and J by 2 bases, leaving 11 bases between them. The CDR3 has 14 amino acids. Germline V lookup: CDR1 GTSNPN, CDR2 SVGIG (reference sequence). CDR3 in DNA: TGTGCCTGGAGTGGAGGGATCGGGAACTATGGCTACACCTTC. It encodes CAWSGGIGNYGYTF. The whole variable domain, remainder taken from reference TRBV30 and TRBJ1-2, is SQTIHQWPATLVQPVGSPLSLECTVEGTSNPNLYWYRQAAGRGLQLLFYSVGIGQISSEVPQNLSASRPQDRQFILSSKKLLLSDSGFYLCAWSGGIGNYGYTFGSGTRLTVV.